This T cell receptor (beta chain) was captured in a study of early T cells in non-severe SARS-CoV-2 infection. The CDR3 is made up of 15 amino acids. The germline CDR1 and CDR2 sequences are DFQATT and SNEGSKA (reference sequence). Trimming pared 0 bases from V and 2 bases from J, leaving 12 bases between. This clonotype has just a few counts. Individual cDNA molecules received unique molecular identifiers during library preparation. Via MiXCR, TCRdb re-called the 5' RACE reads, giving one row per CDR3 protein. The sample lists approximately 97,000 distinct CDR3 sequences; around 14% were seen once. Sequencing used whole blood. V is TRBV20-1 and J is TRBJ2-3; TRBD1 might be the D (5 bases). This receptor was identified in an adult who was a healthcare worker with PCR-confirmed SARS-CoV-2 infection or an uninfected control (not recorded which). Written as DNA, the CDR3 is TGCAGTGCTAGAGACCGGGCAGGGAACACAGATACGCAGTATTTT. Residues: CSARDRAGNTDTQYF.